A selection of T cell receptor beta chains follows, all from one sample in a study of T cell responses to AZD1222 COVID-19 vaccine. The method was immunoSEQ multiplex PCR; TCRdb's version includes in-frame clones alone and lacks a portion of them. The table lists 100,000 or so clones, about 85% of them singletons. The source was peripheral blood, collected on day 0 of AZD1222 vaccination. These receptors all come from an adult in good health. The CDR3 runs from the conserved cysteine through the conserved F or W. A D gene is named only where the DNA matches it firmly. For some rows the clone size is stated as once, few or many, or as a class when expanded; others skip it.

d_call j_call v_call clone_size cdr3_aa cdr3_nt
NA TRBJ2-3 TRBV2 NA CASSGVGGTDTQYF TGTGCCAGCAGTGGAGTGGGGGGCACAGATACGCAGTATTTT
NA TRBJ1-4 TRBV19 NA CASSMWQREKLFF TGTGCCAGTAGTATGTGGCAGCGTGAAAAACTGTTTTTT
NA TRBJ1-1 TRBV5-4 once CASSRADRLNTEAFF TGTGCCAGCAGCAGGGCGGACCGATTGAACACTGAAGCTTTCTTT
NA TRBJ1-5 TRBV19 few CASSLNSNQPQHF TGTGCCAGTAGCTTAAATAGCAATCAGCCCCAGCATTTT
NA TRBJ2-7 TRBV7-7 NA CASSFGQGLYEQYF TGTGCTAGCAGCTTTGGGCAGGGGCTCTACGAGCAGTACTTC
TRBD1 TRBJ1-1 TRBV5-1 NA CASSWGQQNTEAFF TGCGCCAGCAGTTGGGGACAGCAGAACACTGAAGCTTTCTTT
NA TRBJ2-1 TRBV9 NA CASSVGDGYYNEQFF TGTGCCAGCAGCGTAGGTGACGGTTACTACAATGAGCAGTTCTTC
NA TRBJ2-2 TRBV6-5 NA CASSYSKRSGTGELFF TGTGCCAGCAGTTACTCGAAGAGGTCGGGAACCGGGGAGCTGTTTTTT
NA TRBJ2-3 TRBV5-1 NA CASSPNAPGLDTQYF TGTGCCAGCAGCCCAAACGCACCGGGTCTAGATACGCAGTATTTT
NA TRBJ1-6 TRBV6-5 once CAAKGNSYNSPLHF TGTGCCGCCAAGGGTAACTCCTATAATTCACCCCTCCACTTT
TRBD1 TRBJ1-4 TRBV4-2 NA CASSQETGARFSEKLFF TGTGCCAGCAGCCAAGAGACAGGGGCGAGGTTTAGCGAAAAACTGTTTTTT
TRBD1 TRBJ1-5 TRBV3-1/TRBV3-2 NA CASSQKGQGGQPQHF TGTGCCAGCAGCCAAAAGGGACAGGGGGGCCAGCCCCAGCATTTT
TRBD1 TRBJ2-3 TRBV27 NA CASSTADRGKNTDTQYF TGTGCCAGCAGTACGGCGGACAGGGGGAAAAACACAGATACGCAGTATTTT
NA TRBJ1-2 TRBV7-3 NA CASSPGPRRLKGSDYGYTF TGTGCCAGCAGCCCAGGACCGCGGAGATTAAAGGGGAGTGACTATGGCTACACCTTC
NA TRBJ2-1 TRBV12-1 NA CASSFATSGRRDEQFF TGTGCCAGCAGCTTTGCGACTAGCGGGAGAAGGGATGAGCAGTTCTTC
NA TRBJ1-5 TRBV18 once CASSSGHNQPQHF TGTGCCAGCTCTTCCGGGCACAATCAGCCCCAGCATTTT
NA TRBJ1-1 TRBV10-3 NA CAISELGTKNTEAFF TGTGCCATCAGTGAGCTTGGGACAAAGAACACTGAAGCTTTCTTT
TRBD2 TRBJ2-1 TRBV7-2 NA CASRPGTRTRHEQFF TGTGCCAGCAGACCCGGGACTAGAACTCGCCATGAGCAGTTCTTC
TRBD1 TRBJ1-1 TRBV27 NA CASSLQGNRAEAFF TGTGCCAGCAGCCTACAGGGGAATCGGGCTGAAGCTTTCTTT
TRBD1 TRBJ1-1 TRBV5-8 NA CASSGGTGAGDTEAFF TGTGCCAGCAGCGGAGGGACAGGGGCTGGGGACACTGAAGCTTTCTTT
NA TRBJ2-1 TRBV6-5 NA CASSYVASGDEQFF TGTGCCAGCAGTTACGTAGCTTCTGGGGATGAGCAGTTCTTC
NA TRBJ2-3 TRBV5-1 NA CASSLARITSTDTQYF TGCGCCAGCAGCTTGGCTCGGATTACTAGCACAGATACGCAGTATTTT
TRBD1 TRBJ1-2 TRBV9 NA CASSGGDRYGYTF TGTGCCAGCAGCGGGGGGGACAGATATGGCTACACCTTC
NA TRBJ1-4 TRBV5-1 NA CASSPTQGPTNEKLFF TGCGCCAGCAGTCCAACCCAGGGACCAACTAATGAAAAACTGTTTTTT
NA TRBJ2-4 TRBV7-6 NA CASSLEGGDIQYF TGTGCCAGCAGCTTGGAGGGGGGGGACATTCAGTACTTC
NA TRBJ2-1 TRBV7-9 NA CASSFDRLSYNEQFF TGTGCCAGCAGCTTTGACAGGCTCTCCTACAATGAGCAGTTCTTC
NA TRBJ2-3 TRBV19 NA CASSQQADTQYF TGTGCCAGTAGTCAACAGGCAGATACGCAGTATTTT
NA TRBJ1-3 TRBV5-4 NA CASSPDLAGNTIYF TGTGCCAGCAGTCCGGACCTGGCTGGAAACACCATATATTTT
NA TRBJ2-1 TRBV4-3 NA CASSQSPGHELLF TGCGCCAGCAGCCAATCCCCAGGGCACGAGCTGCTCTTC
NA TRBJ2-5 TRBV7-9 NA CASSQIFSQETQYF TGTGCCAGCAGCCAAATTTTTTCCCAAGAGACCCAGTACTTC
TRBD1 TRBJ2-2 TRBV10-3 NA CAISEGQGSTGELFF TGTGCCATCAGTGAGGGACAGGGGAGCACCGGGGAGCTGTTTTTT
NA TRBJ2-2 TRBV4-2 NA CASSQERAGTGELFF TGTGCCAGCAGCCAGGAAAGGGCGGGAACCGGGGAGCTGTTTTTT
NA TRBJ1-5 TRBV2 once CASSDSNQPQHF TGTGCCAGCAGTGACAGCAATCAGCCCCAGCATTTT
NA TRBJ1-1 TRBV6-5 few CASTTIHGEGTEAFF TGTGCCAGCACCACTATACATGGAGAGGGGACTGAAGCTTTCTTT
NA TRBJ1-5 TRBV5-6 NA CASSRHLLGQPQHF TGTGCCAGCAGCCGGCACTTATTGGGTCAGCCCCAGCATTTT
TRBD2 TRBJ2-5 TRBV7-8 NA CASSLGSGSLETQYF TGTGCCAGCAGCCTGGGTAGCGGGAGTTTAGAGACCCAGTACTTC
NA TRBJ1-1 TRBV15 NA CATSTRYLVNKKNTEAFF TGTGCCACCAGCACCCGGTATCTGGTAAACAAAAAGAACACTGAAGCTTTCTTT
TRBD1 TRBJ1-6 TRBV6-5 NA CASSYGQANSPLHF TGTGCCAGCAGTTACGGACAGGCTAATTCACCCCTCCACTTT
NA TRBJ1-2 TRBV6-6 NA CASSVGGGTHYGYTF TGTGCCAGCAGCGTGGGCGGCGGGACTCACTATGGCTACACCTTC
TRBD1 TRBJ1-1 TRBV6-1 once CASSDRGNTEAFF TGTGCCAGCTCAGACAGGGGGAACACTGAAGCTTTCTTT
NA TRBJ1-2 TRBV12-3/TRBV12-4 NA CASSLGVPYGYTF TGTGCCAGCAGTTTAGGCGTACCCTATGGCTACACCTTC
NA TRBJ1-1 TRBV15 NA CATSRDRSGSTEAFF TGTGCCACCAGCAGAGACAGAAGCGGAAGCACTGAAGCTTTCTTT
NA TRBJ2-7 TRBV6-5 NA CASSPETGTHYEQYF TGTGCCAGCAGCCCCGAAACAGGAACCCACTACGAGCAGTACTTC
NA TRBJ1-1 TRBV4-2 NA CASSQGTGSEGTEAFF TGTGCCAGCAGCCAAGGCACAGGCTCGGAGGGCACTGAAGCTTTCTTT
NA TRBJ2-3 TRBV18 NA CASSPDSTDTQYF TGTGCCAGCTCACCAGATAGCACAGATACGCAGTATTTT
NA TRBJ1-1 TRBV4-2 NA CASSQDREFYTEAFF TGTGCCAGCAGCCAAGATCGGGAGTTCTACACTGAAGCTTTCTTT
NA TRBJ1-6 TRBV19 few CATSDSSYNSPLHF TGTGCCACCTCAGACAGTTCCTATAATTCACCCCTCCACTTT
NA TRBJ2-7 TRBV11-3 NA CASSSRYRDLKHEQYF TGTGCCAGCAGCAGCCGCTACCGGGACCTCAAACACGAGCAGTACTTC
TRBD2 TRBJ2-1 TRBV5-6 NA CASSLAGGAGNEQFF TGTGCCAGCAGCTTAGCGGGAGGGGCGGGGAATGAGCAGTTCTTC
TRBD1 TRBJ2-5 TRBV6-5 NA CASSPQGAHQETQYF TGTGCCAGCAGCCCACAGGGGGCGCACCAAGAGACCCAGTACTTC
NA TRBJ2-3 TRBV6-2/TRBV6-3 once CASSYAVTDTQYF TGTGCCAGCAGTTACGCCGTCACAGATACGCAGTATTTT
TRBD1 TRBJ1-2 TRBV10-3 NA CAISESIGTGPYGYTF TGTGCCATCAGTGAGTCGATTGGGACAGGGCCCTATGGCTACACCTTC
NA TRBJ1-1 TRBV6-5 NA CASSTSQGVTEAFF TGTGCCAGCAGTACTTCCCAGGGAGTCACTGAAGCTTTCTTT
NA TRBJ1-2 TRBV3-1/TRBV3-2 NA CASSMGGANYGYTF TGTGCCAGCAGTATGGGGGGAGCAAACTATGGCTACACCTTC
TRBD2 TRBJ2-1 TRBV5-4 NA CASSSRTSGADSYNEQFF TGTGCCAGCAGCTCACGGACTAGCGGGGCCGACTCCTACAATGAGCAGTTCTTC
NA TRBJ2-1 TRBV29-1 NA CSVARQVLYNEQFF TGCAGCGTTGCCCGACAGGTTCTTTACAATGAGCAGTTCTTC
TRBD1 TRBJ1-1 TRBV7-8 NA CASSLSGSLTGGMNTEAFF TGTGCCAGCAGCTTAAGCGGATCCTTAACAGGGGGCATGAACACTGAAGCTTTCTTT
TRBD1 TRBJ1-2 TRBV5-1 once CASSLDTRGAYGYTF TGTGCCAGCAGCTTGGATACCAGGGGGGCCTATGGCTACACCTTC
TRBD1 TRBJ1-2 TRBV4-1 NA CASSQVGRGQGVNGYTF TGCGCCAGCAGCCAAGTGGGAAGGGGACAGGGGGTTAACGGCTACACCTTC
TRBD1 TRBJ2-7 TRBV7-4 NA CASSSWGTGASYEQYF TGTGCCAGCAGCTCCTGGGGGACAGGTGCCTCCTACGAGCAGTACTTC